The table lists the clone carrying this TCR beta chain with a few counts. This record comes from a study of early T cells in non-severe SARS-CoV-2 infection. Study-level information: RNA in bulk from unsorted whole blood was sequenced, and chains were unpaired.

The CDR3 is made up of 14 amino acids. V was trimmed by 2 bases and J by 0 bases, leaving 10 bases between them. Germline V CDR1 and CDR2: GTSNPN, SVGIG (reference sequence). Researchers attached unique molecular identifiers to individual cDNA molecules. TCRdb called the 5' RACE reads again in MiXCR, with one record for every CDR3 protein. The table has 50,000 to 65,000 distinct CDR3 sequences, 15% to 20% seen once. This TCR was sampled from an adult who was a healthcare worker with PCR-confirmed SARS-CoV-2 infection or an uninfected control (not recorded which). This sequence joins TRBV30 and TRBJ1-1; maybe TRBD1 (5 bases). Material: whole blood, obtained at baseline. CDR3 region: CAWSPGRMNTEAFF. The CDR3 bases are TGTGCCTGGAGTCCGGGACGGATGAACACTGAAGCTTTCTTT. Combining the CDR3 with reference TRBV30 and TRBJ1-1 gives the whole variable domain SQTIHQWPATLVQPVGSPLSLECTVEGTSNPNLYWYRQAAGRGLQLLFYSVGIGQISSEVPQNLSASRPQDRQFILSSKKLLLSDSGFYLCAWSPGRMNTEAFFGQGTRLTVV.